This TCR beta chain is drawn from a study of human T cells and chemical hapten exposure. General study results and limits: DPC sensitization left the count of TCRs above 1 in 1000 unchanged.

Unique molecular identifiers were affixed to discrete cDNA molecules within the library. How the authors handled the data: Across samples, TCR counts had a median of roughly 97,000 and ranged from about 23,224 to 700,000. TCRdb recomputed calls from the 5' RACE reads with MiXCR, one row per CDR3 protein. Here the V and J calls rest on TCRdb's processing, not on the authors' analysis. The sample records approximately 140,000 distinct CDR3 sequences, roughly 4% being singletons. Germline V CDR1 and CDR2: SGHRS, YFSETQ. V dropped 0 bases and J dropped 5 bases, with 9 bases sitting between them. The CDR3 extends over 14 amino acids. Extraction yielded total RNA from whole blood (unfractionated). This clonotype was recorded at least ten times. What it recognizes is unknown.

The chain combines TRBV5-1 with TRBJ2-1; D may correspond to TRBD1 or TRBD2 (5 bases each). The source is a female donor in good health. CDR3 DNA sequence: TGCGCCAGCAGCTTGGCTCAGGGAGACAATGAGCAGTTCTTC. Its protein is CASSLAQGDNEQFF.